This is a list of T cell receptor beta chains from one sample in a study of T cells in Graves' hyperthyroidism and ophthalmopathy. Using its own MiXCR run on the multiplex PCR reads, TCRdb lists one record per CDR3 protein. The sample contains roughly 700,000 distinct CDR3 sequences, roughly 32% of which appear only once. Material for sequencing was blood. The receptors were gathered from a woman aged 40-49 years with Graves' hyperthyroidism. CDR3s include the opening cysteine and the closing phenylalanine or tryptophan. The D gene is left open where the match is weak. Where a row states a size, it is once, few, many or the class of an expanded clone; other rows omit it.

J: TRBJ1-1
V: TRBV29-1
size: many
D: TRBD1
CDR3: CSVGGRTGGAAFF
DNA: TGCAGCGTTGGGGGACGGACAGGCGGTGCGGCTTTCTTT

J: TRBJ1-2
V: TRBV6-2/TRBV6-3
size: NA
D: TRBD1
CDR3: CASSRDRGAPQPHNYGYTF
DNA: TGTGCCAGCAGTCGGGACAGGGGAGCACCGCAACCCCATAACTATGGCTACACCTTC

J: TRBJ1-2
V: TRBV6-5
size: many
D: NA
CDR3: CASSYSRGNYGYTF
DNA: TGTGCCAGCAGTTACTCCAGGGGAAACTATGGCTACACCTTC

J: TRBJ1-1
V: TRBV14
size: NA
D: NA
CDR3: CASSQDRAGRSTEAFF
DNA: TGTGCCAGCAGCCAAGATCGCGCAGGGAGGAGCACTGAAGCTTTCTTT

J: TRBJ2-7
V: TRBV12-3/TRBV12-4
size: NA
D: NA
CDR3: CASSLMGTTSYGQYF
DNA: TGTGCCAGCAGTTTAATGGGCACGACCTCCTACGGGCAGTACTTC

J: TRBJ2-5
V: TRBV5-4
size: NA
D: TRBD2
CDR3: CASSLSPSGGWETQYF
DNA: TGTGCCAGCAGCTTGTCACCCAGCGGGGGGTGGGAGACCCAGTACTTC

J: TRBJ2-1
V: TRBV7-9
size: NA
D: NA
CDR3: CASRLDGNEQFF
DNA: TGTGCCAGCAGGCTCGATGGCAATGAGCAGTTCTTC

J: TRBJ1-4
V: TRBV5-5
size: many
D: NA
CDR3: CASRPTPTNEKLFF
DNA: TGTGCCAGCCGACCGACACCAACTAATGAAAAACTGTTTTTT

J: TRBJ2-1
V: TRBV19
size: NA
D: TRBD2
CDR3: CASRGLAVSYNEQFF
DNA: TGTGCCAGTAGGGGCCTAGCGGTCTCCTACAATGAGCAGTTCTTC

J: TRBJ1-6
V: TRBV2
size: many
D: TRBD1
CDR3: CASTIDRDSPLHF
DNA: TGTGCCAGCACCATCGACAGGGATTCACCCCTCCACTTT

J: TRBJ2-5
V: TRBV6-5
size: few
D: TRBD2
CDR3: CASRQLLAGETQYF
DNA: TGTGCCAGCAGACAACTACTAGCGGGAGAGACCCAGTACTTC

J: TRBJ1-1
V: TRBV20-1
size: once
D: NA
CDR3: CSASSSFGEDLSTEAFF
DNA: TGCAGTGCTAGTAGCTCTTTTGGGGAGGACCTGAGCACTGAAGCTTTCTTT

J: TRBJ1-4
V: TRBV10-3
size: many
D: TRBD1
CDR3: CAISGQENEKLFF
DNA: TGTGCCATCAGCGGACAGGAAAATGAAAAACTGTTTTTT

J: TRBJ1-2
V: TRBV12-3/TRBV12-4
size: many
D: TRBD1
CDR3: CASSPRARAGQGF
DNA: TGTGCCAGCAGTCCCAGGGCCCGCGCGGGACAGGGTTTC

J: TRBJ1-3
V: TRBV29-1
size: many
D: NA
CDR3: CSVVADLPGNTIYF
DNA: TGCAGCGTTGTGGCGGACCTTCCTGGAAACACCATATATTTT

J: TRBJ2-5
V: TRBV9
size: many
D: NA
CDR3: CASSVAPDRQETQYF
DNA: TGTGCCAGCAGCGTAGCCCCAGACCGCCAAGAGACCCAGTACTTC